Below, 3 T cell receptor beta chains from the same sample are listed, as sequenced in a study of blood T cell repertoires in COVID-19. The table came from immunoSEQ multiplex PCR; TCRdb's copy has only in-frame clones and leaves some out. The repertoire holds some 220,000 clones, with 65% to 90% as singletons. Sequencing was carried out using peripheral blood. These receptors were collected from a man between 45 and 60 years old with COVID-19, enrolled during active disease.

The gene calls are TRBV4-1 and TRBJ2-7, with a possible D match to TRBD2 (5 bases). The length of the CDR3 is 14 residues. The V gene lost 4 bases and the J gene lost 2 bases, with 12 bases spanning the gap. CDR1 and CDR2 from the germline V gene are MGHRA and YSYEKL. CDR3 in DNA: TGCGCCAGCAGCCCCCCAGCGGATACCTACGAGCAGTACTTC. This translates into CASSPPADTYEQYF.

The CDR3 DNA is TGCGCCAGCAGCATGGCGGATACGCAGTATTTT. Amino acid sequence: CASSMADTQYF. V and J are TRBV5-1 and TRBJ2-3; D is uncertain. V lost 4 bases, J lost 6 bases, and 6 bases lay in between. CDR1 is SGHRS and CDR2 is YFSETQ in the germline V gene. This CDR3 comprises 11 residues.

The chain uses TRBV14 and TRBJ1-6, with D possibly matching TRBD1 (6 bases). Germline lookup yields CDR1 SGHDN and CDR2 FVKESK. The CDR3 totals 14 residues. V was clipped by 6 bases and J by 7 bases, with 13 bases between them. CDR3 residues: CASRTGTPNSPLHF. The CDR3 DNA reads TGTGCCAGCAGGACCGGGACACCGAATTCACCCCTCCACTTT.